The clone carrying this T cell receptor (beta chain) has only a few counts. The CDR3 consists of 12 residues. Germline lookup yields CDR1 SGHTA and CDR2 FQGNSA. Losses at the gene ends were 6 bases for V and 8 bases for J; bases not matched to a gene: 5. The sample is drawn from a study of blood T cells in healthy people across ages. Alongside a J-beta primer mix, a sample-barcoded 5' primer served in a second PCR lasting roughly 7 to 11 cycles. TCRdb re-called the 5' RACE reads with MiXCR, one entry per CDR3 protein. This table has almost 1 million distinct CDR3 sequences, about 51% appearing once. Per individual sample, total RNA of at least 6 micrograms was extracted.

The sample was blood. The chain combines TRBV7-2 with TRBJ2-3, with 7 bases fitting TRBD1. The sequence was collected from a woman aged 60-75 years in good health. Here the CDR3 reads CASRPTGTTQYF. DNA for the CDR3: TGTGCCAGCAGGCCGACAGGGACTACGCAGTATTTT.